This TCR beta chain was captured in a study of OX40 agonist ivuxolimab in advanced cancers. Per germline, CDR1 MNHNS and CDR2 SASEGT. Trimming removed 2 bases from V and 2 bases from J, with 9 bases in between. The CDR3 loop spans 14 amino acids. The table came from immunoSEQ multiplex PCR; TCRdb's copy has only in-frame clones and leaves some out. The data hold tens of thousands of clones, with approximately 90% observed a single time. The TCR comes from an adult with an advanced solid tumor such as melanoma, head and neck, liver or kidney cancer. This chain joins TRBV6-1 and TRBJ2-5, with D unclear. The starting material was CD4+ or CD8+ T cells sorted from blood, obtained in a trial of the OX40 agonist ivuxolimab. The CDR3 sequence: CASSERAVQETQYF. In nucleotides, the CDR3 is TGTGCCAGCAGTGAACGAGCAGTACAAGAGACCCAGTACTTC.